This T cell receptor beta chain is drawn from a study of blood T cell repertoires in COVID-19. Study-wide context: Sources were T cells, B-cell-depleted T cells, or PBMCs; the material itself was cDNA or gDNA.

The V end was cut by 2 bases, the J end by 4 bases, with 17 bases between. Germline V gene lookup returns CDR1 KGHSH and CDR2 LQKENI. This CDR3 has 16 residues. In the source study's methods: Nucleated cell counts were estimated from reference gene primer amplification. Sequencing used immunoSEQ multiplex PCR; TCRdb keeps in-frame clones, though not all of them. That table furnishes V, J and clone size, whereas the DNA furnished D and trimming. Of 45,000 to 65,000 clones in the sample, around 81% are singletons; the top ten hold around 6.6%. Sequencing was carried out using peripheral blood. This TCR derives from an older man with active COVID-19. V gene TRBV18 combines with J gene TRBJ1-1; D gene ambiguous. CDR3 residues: CASSPGNPNIGTEAFF. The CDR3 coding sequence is TGTGCCAGCTCACCAGGTAACCCTAATATCGGCACTGAAGCTTTCTTT.